Listed below are T cell receptor beta chains from one sample, sequenced in a study of beta chain features in type 1 diabetes. The protocol was immunoSEQ multiplex PCR, while the TCRdb copy is restricted to in-frame clones and leaves out a portion. The sample has around 260,000 clones; roughly 20% are singletons. Sequencing used naive CD4+ T cells from blood. The receptor source for this set is a woman between 35 and 50 years old with type 1 diabetes. Each CDR3 is given with its conserved first and last residue. The D gene is left open where the match is weak. The listing skips clone size in some rows; elsewhere it reads once, few, many or a size class.

J | V | D | size | CDR3 | DNA
TRBJ1-1 | TRBV28 | TRBD1 | - | CASSLWGGQMNTEAFF | TGTGCCAGCAGTTTATGGGGGGGACAGATGAACACTGAAGCTTTCTTT
TRBJ2-3 | TRBV4-1 | TRBD2 | - | CASSRGAGIADTQYF | TGCGCCAGCAGCCGAGGAGCGGGAATTGCAGATACGCAGTATTTT
TRBJ1-1 | TRBV29-1 | TRBD1 | few | CSVENRGVNTEAFF | TGCAGCGTTGAGAACAGGGGCGTAAACACTGAAGCTTTCTTT
TRBJ1-1 | TRBV30 | TRBD1 | few | CAWSVLDRVETEAFF | TGTGCCTGGAGTGTACTTGACAGGGTGGAGACTGAAGCTTTCTTT
TRBJ1-5 | TRBV29-1 | TRBD1 | few | CSGGQGGDQPQHF | TGCAGCGGTGGACAGGGGGGGGATCAGCCCCAGCATTTT
TRBJ1-2 | TRBV28 | TRBD1 | - | CASTFPGPGGGYTF | TGTGCCAGCACCTTCCCTGGCCCAGGGGGGGGCTACACCTTC
TRBJ2-7 | TRBV5-1 | - | few | CASSPEGRHEQYF | TGCGCCAGCAGCCCGGAGGGGAGGCACGAGCAGTACTTC
TRBJ1-5 | TRBV5-4 | TRBD1 | few | CASSSDRVGQPQHF | TGTGCCAGCAGCTCAGACAGGGTCGGTCAGCCCCAGCATTTT
TRBJ1-5 | TRBV18 | - | few | CASSLRDTGDQPQHF | TGTGCCAGCTCACTCCGGGACACCGGGGATCAGCCCCAGCATTTT
TRBJ2-1 | TRBV25-1 | TRBD1 | few | CASSEAGTGNNNEQFF | TGTGCCAGCAGTGAGGCCGGGACAGGGAATAACAATGAGCAGTTCTTC
TRBJ2-3 | TRBV7-9 | TRBD2 | - | CASSPVRAGAGTDTQYF | TGTGCCAGCAGCCCCGTCCGCGCGGGAGCGGGCACAGATACGCAGTATTTT
TRBJ2-5 | TRBV2 | TRBD1 | - | CASNQQGVQETQYF | TGTGCCAGCAATCAACAGGGGGTCCAAGAGACCCAGTACTTC
TRBJ2-7 | TRBV7-9 | - | few | CASSLYGGEQYF | TGTGCCAGCAGCTTGTATGGCGGCGAGCAGTACTTC
TRBJ2-2 | TRBV9 | - | - | CASSVSGYTGELFF | TGTGCCAGCAGTGTTTCAGGTTACACCGGGGAGCTGTTTTTT
TRBJ1-1 | TRBV4-2 | - | - | CASSQGPRHTEAFF | TGTGCCAGCAGCCAAGGGCCCAGGCACACTGAAGCTTTCTTT
TRBJ2-2 | TRBV5-1 | - | few | CASSVIGELFF | TGCGCCAGCAGCGTAATCGGGGAGCTGTTTTTT
TRBJ1-6 | TRBV18 | TRBD1 | - | CASSPLGQEDNSPLHF | TGTGCCAGCTCACCCTTGGGACAGGAAGATAATTCACCCCTCCACTTT
TRBJ2-6 | TRBV30 | - | - | CAWSVRRGVSSGANVLTF | TGTGCCTGGAGTGTACGCAGGGGCGTAAGCTCTGGGGCCAACGTCCTGACTTTC
TRBJ2-5 | TRBV5-1 | - | - | CASSRGGETQYF | TGCGCCAGCAGCAGGGGTGGAGAGACCCAGTACTTC
TRBJ1-2 | TRBV29-1 | - | - | CSVEEYGNYGYTF | TGCAGCGTTGAAGAATACGGTAACTATGGCTACACCTTC
TRBJ2-3 | TRBV28 | TRBD2 | few | CASRLAGFSDTQYF | TGTGCCAGCAGGCTAGCGGGGTTTTCAGATACGCAGTATTTT
TRBJ2-1 | TRBV4-3 | - | few | CASSQEYYNEQFF | TGCGCCAGCAGCCAAGAGTACTACAATGAGCAGTTCTTC
TRBJ2-1 | TRBV15 | TRBD2 | few | CATSRGRGVPHNEQFF | TGTGCCACCAGCAGAGGTCGGGGGGTTCCCCACAATGAGCAGTTCTTC
TRBJ2-1 | TRBV15 | - | - | CATSLGRQNSLFF | TGTGCCACCAGCTTGGGAAGACAGAATAGTCTGTTCTTC
TRBJ2-7 | TRBV9 | - | - | CASSVAEGYEQYF | TGTGCCAGCAGCGTAGCAGAGGGCTACGAGCAGTACTTC
TRBJ2-2 | TRBV6-5 | TRBD1 | few | CASSYSDRGHTGELFF | TGTGCCAGCAGTTACTCAGACAGGGGGCACACCGGGGAGCTGTTTTTT
TRBJ1-2 | TRBV20-1 | TRBD1 | few | CSVDRRNGYTF | TGCAGTGTGGACAGGCGTAATGGCTACACCTTC
TRBJ1-1 | TRBV19 | TRBD1 | - | CASTIMTGGNTEAFF | TGTGCCAGTACCATCATGACAGGGGGGAACACTGAAGCTTTCTTT
TRBJ1-2 | TRBV7-9 | - | - | CASSNRDLSGYTF | TGTGCCAGCAGCAACCGGGATCTGAGCGGCTACACCTTC
TRBJ2-3 | TRBV5-1 | TRBD2 | once | CASSSVAGGADTQYF | TGCGCCAGCAGCTCCGTTGCGGGGGGGGCAGATACGCAGTATTTT
TRBJ2-3 | TRBV9 | TRBD2 | few | CASSLAGGTDTQYF | TGTGCCAGCAGTCTAGCGGGAGGTACAGATACGCAGTATTTT
TRBJ1-6 | TRBV9 | - | few | CASSATKTGTNSPLHF | TGTGCCAGCAGCGCAACGAAGACAGGCACTAATTCACCCCTCCACTTT
TRBJ1-1 | TRBV30 | - | - | CAFGGGLNTEAFF | TGTGCCTTTGGGGGGGGGTTGAACACTGAAGCTTTCTTT
TRBJ2-7 | TRBV6-5 | - | few | CASKPGITYEQYF | TGTGCCAGCAAACCAGGAATAACCTACGAGCAGTACTTC
TRBJ1-2 | TRBV28 | - | - | CASRRQYPGYTF | TGTGCCAGCAGAAGACAGTACCCGGGCTACACCTTC
TRBJ2-1 | TRBV5-1 | TRBD2 | - | CASSLVSAGGYNEQFF | TGCGCCAGCAGCTTGGTGTCGGCGGGAGGGTACAATGAGCAGTTCTTC
TRBJ2-3 | TRBV7-9 | - | - | CASSLRSPDTQYF | TGTGCCAGCAGCTTACGCAGTCCAGATACGCAGTATTTT
TRBJ2-7 | TRBV5-1 | - | - | CASSLDRDSEGDEQYF | TGCGCCAGCAGCTTGGATCGGGACTCTGAAGGCGACGAGCAGTACTTC
TRBJ1-1 | TRBV7-9 | TRBD1 | few | CATSGQGMSAFF | TGTGCCACCTCAGGACAGGGGATGTCAGCTTTCTTT
TRBJ1-1 | TRBV5-1 | - | - | CASSLTEGTEAFF | TGCGCCAGCAGCTTGACGGAGGGCACTGAAGCTTTCTTT
TRBJ2-7 | TRBV30 | TRBD2 | few | CAWNLGLAGPHEQYF | TGTGCCTGGAACCTAGGACTAGCGGGGCCTCACGAGCAGTACTTC
TRBJ1-1 | TRBV6-5 | - | few | CASSSPRSPSVVEAFF | TGTGCCAGCAGTTCCCCCCGATCGCCGTCCGTAGTTGAAGCTTTCTTT
TRBJ1-2 | TRBV5-1 | - | few | CASSLAGESYTF | TGCGCCAGCAGCTTGGCCGGTGAAAGCTACACCTTC
TRBJ1-1 | TRBV4-3 | - | few | CASSQVRETEAFF | TGCGCCAGCAGCCAAGTTCGCGAGACTGAAGCTTTCTTT
TRBJ1-2 | TRBV12-5 | TRBD1 | - | CASGLGQGNTF | TGTGCTAGTGGTTTGGGACAGGGAAACACCTTC